What follows is one T cell receptor (beta chain) and its context. These data come from a study of PD-L1 blockade in urothelial cancer. Study information: Analyzed time points were 3 weeks (second dose) and 6 weeks after therapy began.

Libraries were prepared by immunoSEQ multiplex PCR; TCRdb keeps only in-frame clonotypes and omits some of them. This table holds 90,000 to 100,000 clones, around 87% found once. Time point in this sample: pretreatment peripheral blood. Germline CDR1 SNHLY, CDR2 FYNNEI. This CDR3 is built from 14 residues. V lost 7 bases and J lost 5; bases outside the gene matches: 7. Source: PBMCs, taken around atezolizumab (anti-PD-L1) treatment. This chain joins TRBV2 and TRBJ2-2, with 7 bases aligning to TRBD2. The clonotype was recovered from a man aged 55 to 70 with urothelial cancer. Here the CDR3 DNA reads TGTGCCAGCAAGGGCAGGGAGGGGACCGGGGAGCTGTTTTTT. This encodes CASKGREGTGELFF.